This TCR beta chain originates from a study of blood T cell repertoires in COVID-19. In the study overall: Specimens from acute and convalescent COVID-19 originated in the United States, Italy and Spain.

CDR3 length: 15 amino acids. V lost 6 bases and J lost 6, with 17 bases in between. Germline V gene data show CDR1 as MNHEY and CDR2 as SMNVEV (reference sequence). This clone has only a few counts. Repertoires were generated with immunoSEQ multiplex PCR, while TCRdb's copy carries only in-frame clones and drops some. The table has approximately 130,000 clones, 80% to 90% seen once. Material for sequencing was peripheral blood. This chain joins TRBV27 and TRBJ2-2; weak D call: TRBD1 (5 bases). The sequence was collected from a man between 65 and 80 years old with active or convalescent COVID-19. The DNA for the CDR3 is TGTGCCAGCAGCCTCGTACAGGAAAAGGCCGGGGAGCTGTTTTTT. The encoded protein is CASSLVQEKAGELFF.